What follows are 8 T cell receptor beta chains derived from one specimen sequenced in a study of tumor-infiltrating lymphocytes in primary liver carcinoma. From 500 ng of total RNA, TCR beta-specific cDNA was reverse-transcribed using a constant-region primer. Generation of the TCR beta libraries relied on three nested multiplex PCR rounds using slightly modified ARM-PCR. TRBV1-TRBV30 forward primers and a C-beta reverse primer were used in the first two PCR rounds, which each ran for 9 to 10 cycles. TCRdb called the multiplex PCR reads again in MiXCR, with one record for every CDR3 protein. The repertoire holds 100,000 to 150,000 distinct CDR3 sequences, with 60% to 80% as singletons. The study co-extracted DNA and RNA from 20-30 mg of unsorted bulk tissue. The sample comprised liver tumor tissue from sampling region 3. Subset here: tumor region T3, left-lateral pole. The receptors originated from a woman aged 55-69 years with primary liver carcinoma and hepatitis B virus infection.

This clonotype has a handful of counts. At one of its ends the junction is not consistent with the germline gene, which may arise from a read error. The chain carries TRBV11-3 and TRBJ2-1; 9 bases align to TRBD2. The germline V gene has CDR1 SGHNT and CDR2 YENEEA. This CDR3 has 18 amino acids. CDR3 in amino acids: CASSLCQGGRAGYSEHFF. For the CDR3, the DNA is TGTGCCAGCAGCTTATGTCAAGGCGGGAGGGCCGGCTACAGTGAGCACTTCTTC. The full variable domain, its missing parts supplied by reference TRBV11-3 and TRBJ2-1, is EAGVVQSPRYKIIEKKQPVAFWCNPISGHNTLYWYLQNLGQGPELLIRYENEEAVDDSQLPKDRFSAERLKGVDSTLKIQPAELGDSAVYLCASSLCQGGRAGYSEHFFGPGTRLTVL.

For this clonotype: The junction differs from germline at one of its ends, possibly a read error. This chain links TRBV6-2 or TRBV6-3 with TRBJ2-7; 12 bases agree with TRBD2. Per germline, CDR1 MNHEY and CDR2 SVGEGT. The CDR3 is made up of 15 amino acids. The CDR3 region has the DNA TGTGCCAACAGTCTAGCGGGAGGGCGTTCCTACGAGCAGTACTTC. Translating it yields CANSLAGGRSYEQYF.

With regard to this clonotype: A read error is possible here, since a much larger clone lies one base away. The J gene is TRBJ2-4, the V gene TRBV4-1; 7 positions match TRBD2. This CDR3 comprises 19 residues. Germline V gene data show CDR1 as MGHRA and CDR2 as YSYEKL. With 5 bases clipped from V and 0 bases from J, the junction kept 16 bases outside the gene matches. The CDR3 spells CASSIGLGPIVLAKNIQYF. The CDR3 nucleotides are TGCGCCAGCAGCATAGGACTAGGCCCTATAGTATTAGCCAAAAACATTCAGTACTTC.

This clonotype was recorded only once. The CDR3 does not close with the conserved phenylalanine or tryptophan, likely indicating a read error. The rearrangement joins TRBV9 to TRBJ2-3; no definite D call. This CDR3 comprises 10 residues. Between the trimmed V and J ends, which lost 3 bases and 5 bases, there was a span of 1 base. The germline V gene encodes CDR1 SGDLS and CDR2 YYNGEE. The CDR3 region is CASSGDTQYL. CDR3 nucleotide sequence: TGTGCCAGCAGCGGAGATACGCAGTATCTT.

A remark on this clonotype: A much larger clone sits a single nucleotide away, making a read error possible. The CDR3 DNA is TGCAACGTTGGGTCGAGTTCGGAAACTGAAGCTTTCTTT. Amino acid sequence: CNVGSSSETEAFF. J is TRBJ1-1 and V is TRBV29-1; no reliable D call. Germline CDR1 SQVTM, CDR2 ANQGSEA. The CDR3 sequence is 13 residues long.

This clonotype occurred many times. The chain combines TRBV11-2 with TRBJ1-2; no definite D call. Trimming removed 6 bases from V and 4 bases from J, with 12 bases in between. The CDR3 length is 13 residues. The germline V gene has CDR1 SGHAT and CDR2 FQNNGV. The CDR3 reads CASSLFGFYGYTF. In DNA form, the CDR3 reads TGTGCCAGCAGTTTATTTGGTTTCTATGGCTACACCTTC.

Turning to this clonotype: The CDR3 carries no conserved terminal phenylalanine or tryptophan, so it likely arises from a read error. The chain combines TRBV4-2 with TRBJ1-1, with D unresolved. CDR3 size: 13 residues. Germline CDR1 is LGHNA and CDR2 is YNFKEQ. In DNA form, the CDR3 reads TGTACCAGCAGCCAATTTGAGAACACTGAAGCTTTCTAT. As protein: CTSSQFENTEAFY.

Worth noting for this clonotype: The junction does not match germline at one end; this may be a read error. This chain joins TRBV11-2 and TRBJ1-1; D is undetermined. In germline, CDR1 is SGHAT, CDR2 FQNNGV. The length of the CDR3 is 13 residues. The CDR3 here is CACSLEEDTEAFF. Here the CDR3 DNA reads TGTGCCTGCAGCTTAGAGGAGGACACTGAAGCTTTCTTT.